This entry concerns a single T cell receptor (beta chain). Its cognate antigen is unknown. Among the donors, all were healthy bone marrow donors. The data were obtained in a study of cytomegalovirus exposure and HLA in healthy donors. Overall study results and limits: In a later analysis, HLA-associated beta chains showed higher expansion and lower generation probabilities than comparable chains. Analyses of presence/absence relied on an assumption of roughly uniform sequencing depth across donors. TCR beta sequences numbering roughly 18,000 were associated with HLA alleles at 0.05 false discovery rate in a later analysis.

The V gene end was trimmed by 4 bases and the J gene end by 6 bases; junction bases not matched to a gene: 15. Germline V gives CDR1 MNHEY, CDR2 SMNVEV (reference sequence). The length of the CDR3 is 18 residues. Amplification used 60 Vbeta primers and 13 Jbeta primers. The assay was immunoSEQ multiplex PCR, and TCRdb's table has in-frame clones only and misses some. Of about 200,000 clones in the sample, 70% to 80% were seen once. The chain joins TRBV27 to TRBJ2-1; 10 positions agree with TRBD2. Source material: PBMCs. The TCR comes from a male donor in good health and CMV-seropositive. CDR3 amino acids: CASSSATFLAGEGNEQFF. The CDR3 bases are TGTGCCAGCAGTTCCGCCACCTTCCTAGCGGGAGAAGGCAATGAGCAGTTCTTC.